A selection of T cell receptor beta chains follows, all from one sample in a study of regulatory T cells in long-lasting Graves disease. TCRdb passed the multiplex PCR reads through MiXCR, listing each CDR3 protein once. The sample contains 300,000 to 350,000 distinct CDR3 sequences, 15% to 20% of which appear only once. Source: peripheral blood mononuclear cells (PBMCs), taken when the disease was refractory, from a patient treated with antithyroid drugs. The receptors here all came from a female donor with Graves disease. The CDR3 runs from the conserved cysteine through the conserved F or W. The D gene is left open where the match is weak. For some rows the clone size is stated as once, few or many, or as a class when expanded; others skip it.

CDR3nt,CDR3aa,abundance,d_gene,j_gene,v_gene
TGTGCCAGCTCACCGGGGCCCGATCCGAGATATGGCTACACCTTC,CASSPGPDPRYGYTF,-,-,TRBJ1-2,TRBV18
TGTGCCTGGAGTGCAGGGGGCCATACCTACGAGCAGTACTTC,CAWSAGGHTYEQYF,many,TRBD1,TRBJ2-7,TRBV30
TGTGCCAGCAGTTTTGGCCTAGCGGGGACTGAGCAGTTCTTC,CASSFGLAGTEQFF,few,TRBD2,TRBJ2-1,TRBV12-3/TRBV12-4
TGTGCCAGCAGCCCGGGGAGGGATAGAAACACCATATATTTT,CASSPGRDRNTIYF,many,-,TRBJ1-3,TRBV7-8
TGTGCCAGCAGCGTCTCATCCGGGGCGGAGGCGGTTGGCTACACCTTC,CASSVSSGAEAVGYTF,many,-,TRBJ1-2,TRBV5-5
TGTGCCACCAGCAGAGATCGGGCAGGGGGTGGGTCACCCCTCCACTTT,CATSRDRAGGGSPLHF,many,TRBD1,TRBJ1-6,TRBV15
TGTGCCAGCAGTTTAGGACAGTATATGAACACTGAAGCTTTCTTT,CASSLGQYMNTEAFF,many,-,TRBJ1-1,TRBV27
TGTGCCAGCAGTTACTCAGGGGGAAGCTCCTACGAGCAGTACTTC,CASSYSGGSSYEQYF,many,-,TRBJ2-7,TRBV6-5
TGTGCCAGCAGGGATAGCGGGAGGATGGCCTACGAGCAGTACTTC,CASRDSGRMAYEQYF,-,TRBD2,TRBJ2-7,TRBV25-1
TGTGCCAGCAGTTTCCAGGGGCCGGGAGGCTACACCTTC,CASSFQGPGGYTF,many,-,TRBJ1-2,TRBV28
TGTGCCAGCAGCACCGGGACAGGGGGAAGCAATCAGCCCCAGCATTTT,CASSTGTGGSNQPQHF,many,TRBD1,TRBJ1-5,TRBV11-3
TGTGCCAGCAGCCAAGATAAGACAGGGAGGAATTCACCCCTCCACTTT,CASSQDKTGRNSPLHF,many,TRBD1,TRBJ1-6,TRBV3-1
TGTGCCAGCTCACTAACTACAGGGGGCCGGACTGAAGCTTTCTTT,CASSLTTGGRTEAFF,few,TRBD1,TRBJ1-1,TRBV18
TGTGCCAGCAGCGAATATAGCGGAGGGTCATATACGCAGTATTTT,CASSEYSGGSYTQYF,-,-,TRBJ2-3,TRBV28
TGCAGTGCTAAGGAAACCACCGGGGGCAATCAGCCCCAGCATTTT,CSAKETTGGNQPQHF,once,-,TRBJ1-5,TRBV20-1
TGTGCCAGCAGCCCCGGGACATGGGGGGAAAAACTGTTTTTT,CASSPGTWGEKLFF,few,-,TRBJ1-4,TRBV4-2
TGCAGTGGTCTAGCGGGAACCTCCTACGAGCAGTACTTC,CSGLAGTSYEQYF,-,TRBD2,TRBJ2-7,TRBV20-1
TGTGCCAGCAGTCCGGAGGGGGGGTATACGCAGTATTTT,CASSPEGGYTQYF,-,-,TRBJ2-3,TRBV2
TGCGCCAGCAGCCTTGGACAGGGCCCCAACTATGGCTACACCTTC,CASSLGQGPNYGYTF,many,TRBD1,TRBJ1-2,TRBV5-1
TGTGCCAGCAGCCAAGATACGAGGAACACTGAAGCTTTCTTT,CASSQDTRNTEAFF,-,-,TRBJ1-1,TRBV14
TGTGCCAGCAGCGTCGGGGGGGGTACCACTGAAGCTTTCTTT,CASSVGGGTTEAFF,-,-,TRBJ1-1,TRBV9
TGTGCCAGCTCACCCCAGAGTTTTGGGACTGAAGCTTTCTTT,CASSPQSFGTEAFF,-,-,TRBJ1-1,TRBV18
TGCAGTGCTAGAGTAGGTGGAGACTCCTACGAGCAGTACTTC,CSARVGGDSYEQYF,-,-,TRBJ2-7,TRBV20-1
TGTGCCAGCAGCCCCATTAGGACAGGGAAGAGGGCCAAAAACATTCAGTACTTC,CASSPIRTGKRAKNIQYF,many,TRBD1,TRBJ2-4,TRBV11-2
TGTGCCACCTCTTCCTCCCTGGGGGGAGCGGAAGAGACCCAGTACTTC,CATSSSLGGAEETQYF,many,-,TRBJ2-5,TRBV15
TGTGCCAGCAGCAACCGCCGGGACGCGGCCAAAAACATTCAGTACTTC,CASSNRRDAAKNIQYF,few,-,TRBJ2-4,TRBV11-3
TGTGCCAGCAGCGGACCAGGGGTTCGCGCGCAAGAGACCCAGTACTTC,CASSGPGVRAQETQYF,-,-,TRBJ2-5,TRBV5-4
TGTGCCAGCAGGGTCGGGGGGCGCAGCGAGCAGTACTTC,CASRVGGRSEQYF,-,-,TRBJ2-7,TRBV6-1
TGTGCCAGCAGCCGTGGGACAGGGTACACCGGGGAGCTGTTTTTT,CASSRGTGYTGELFF,-,TRBD1,TRBJ2-2,TRBV14
TGTGCCAGCAGTGACATTCTCGGCGATGAAAAACTGTTTTTT,CASSDILGDEKLFF,many,-,TRBJ1-4,TRBV2
TGCGCCAGCAGGGGGGACAGGGCCTCCTACGAGCAGTACTTC,CASRGDRASYEQYF,many,TRBD1,TRBJ2-7,TRBV5-1
TGTGCCAGCAGCCTGGGACATATGAACACTGAAGCTTTCTTT,CASSLGHMNTEAFF,many,-,TRBJ1-1,TRBV5-5
TGTGCCAGCAGCCGCCGAGGCTGGGGGGAGACCCAGTACTTC,CASSRRGWGETQYF,many,-,TRBJ2-5,TRBV3-1
TGTGCCAGCAGTTCCGGACAGGGACACACTGAAGCTTTCTTT,CASSSGQGHTEAFF,few,TRBD1,TRBJ1-1,TRBV9
TGTGCCAGCAGCCAAGCCCCAAGGACAGGGGTTTTCGAGCAGTACTTC,CASSQAPRTGVFEQYF,-,TRBD1,TRBJ2-7,TRBV7-9
TGCAGTGCTAGAGATTGGCAGGAGAATCAGCCCCAGCATTTT,CSARDWQENQPQHF,many,-,TRBJ1-5,TRBV20-1
TGTGCCAGCAGTCTAGGTGTGGGGGCGCCACAAGATTTC,CASSLGVGAPQDF,many,-,TRBJ2-7,TRBV12-3/TRBV12-4
TGCAGTGCTAGAGATTGGGGGGTTCGCGCGGAGACCCAGTACTTC,CSARDWGVRAETQYF,many,-,TRBJ2-5,TRBV20-1
TGTGCCAGCAGCCTAAGAGGGGACTACACCTACGAGCAGTACTTC,CASSLRGDYTYEQYF,many,TRBD2,TRBJ2-7,TRBV3-1
TGTGCCGCTGGTGTCGAGACCCAGTACTTC,CAAGVETQYF,many,-,TRBJ2-5,TRBV10-3
TGTGCCAGCAGTTTAACCAGGGGATATGGCTACACCTTC,CASSLTRGYGYTF,many,-,TRBJ1-2,TRBV27
TGTGCCTGGGACGGACGGATCAACACTGAAGCTTTCTTT,CAWDGRINTEAFF,many,-,TRBJ1-1,TRBV30
TGTGCCAGTAGTTTCGGCAGGGCAGCTGGAAACACCATATATTTT,CASSFGRAAGNTIYF,-,-,TRBJ1-3,TRBV19
TGCGCCAGCAGCTTGGTGGTCGGAAACACCGGGGAGCTGTTTTTT,CASSLVVGNTGELFF,many,-,TRBJ2-2,TRBV5-1
TGCGCCAGCAGCTTGGGGGTCCTTGAGACCCAGTACTTC,CASSLGVLETQYF,-,-,TRBJ2-5,TRBV5-1
TGTGCCAGCAGCCAAGGAGGAGGGGGATGGAACACCGGGGAGCTGTTTTTT,CASSQGGGGWNTGELFF,many,-,TRBJ2-2,TRBV14
TGTGCCAGCAGGCAATTCTCCGGGACGGTGAACACTGAAGCTTTCTTT,CASRQFSGTVNTEAFF,many,-,TRBJ1-1,TRBV2
TGTGCCAGTAGTATAGATAAGAGTGAACTAGCGGGACCGAACACCGGGGAGCTGTTTTTT,CASSIDKSELAGPNTGELFF,-,TRBD2,TRBJ2-2,TRBV19
TGCAGTGCTAGAGATAACCAGGGGGCCACCGGGGAGCTGTTTTTT,CSARDNQGATGELFF,few,TRBD1,TRBJ2-2,TRBV20-1
TGCAGTGCTAGAGACCGGACAGGGTGGGATAATTCACCCCTCCACTTT,CSARDRTGWDNSPLHF,few,TRBD1,TRBJ1-6,TRBV20-1
TGTGCCAGCAGACCCTCATTCGGCAGGGGAACTAATGAAAAACTGTTTTTT,CASRPSFGRGTNEKLFF,-,-,TRBJ1-4,TRBV6-1
TGTGCCAGCAGCTCCAACTCACCTCCCCACGATGGCTACACCTTC,CASSSNSPPHDGYTF,few,-,TRBJ1-2,TRBV11-1
TGTGCCAGCAGTTTATTAGCGTCCGGGGAGCTGTTTTTT,CASSLLASGELFF,many,-,TRBJ2-2,TRBV12-3/TRBV12-4
TGTGTCATCAGTCAGGGAGGGGAGACCCAGTACTTC,CVISQGGETQYF,-,TRBD2,TRBJ2-5,TRBV10-3
TGCAGTGCCAATGCCGGGACAGGGCCTTACAATGAGCAGTTCTTC,CSANAGTGPYNEQFF,-,TRBD1,TRBJ2-1,TRBV20-1
TGCAGTGCCCCCCGGACAGGGAGAACTGAAGCTTTCTTT,CSAPRTGRTEAFF,-,TRBD1,TRBJ1-1,TRBV20-1
TGCGCCAGCAGCTTGGGCGGGGTACTTAATGAAAAACTGTTTTTT,CASSLGGVLNEKLFF,-,-,TRBJ1-4,TRBV5-1